The source of this TCR beta chain is a study of T cells in Graves' hyperthyroidism and ophthalmopathy (dated by TCRdb to between 2019 and 2020). Broadly, across the study: Peripheral blood was sampled at the time of initial diagnosis, prior to any treatment. Thyroid tissue and blood T-cell repertoires from six Graves' hyperthyroidism patients were also compared in the study. TCR Vbeta CDR3 sequencing of some 140 peripheral blood samples (about 45 ophthalmopathy, around 80 hyperthyroidism and around 17 progressor patients) is reported in the paper. The 90 to 100 discovery patients were randomly divided into training and test sets at a 7:3 ratio. Once sampling was done, hyperthyroidism patients were given methimazole at a starting dose of 30 mg daily, whereas ophthalmopathy patients were given high-dose intravenous methylprednisolone. Prospective prediction of ophthalmopathy was tested in an independent validation cohort consisting of some 19 hyperthyroidism patients and some 15 patients who later progressed to ophthalmopathy. A discovery cohort of about a hundred patients, roughly 45 with Graves' ophthalmopathy and approximately 60 with stable Graves' hyperthyroidism, was used to find distinguishing TCR V-J signatures. Overall study outcomes, separate from this receptor: Ophthalmopathy was separated from stable hyperthyroidism by a 13 V-J signature model, with 85% to 90% sensitivity and just over 81% specificity obtained in cross-validation and 80%/75% obtained in testing. Most expanded thyroid clonotypes (frequency above 0.001) were also detected in blood, a finding suggesting that blood repertoires may reflect thyroid immune responses. Sample size was not statistically predetermined, and blinding of investigators to group allocation was not performed. In validation, progression to ophthalmopathy was predicted by the model with nearly 71% sensitivity and roughly 76% specificity, a median of roughly 6.4 months before onset.

Graves' hyperthyroidism was defined as stable when no progression to ophthalmopathy occurred over 18 months of follow-up. The hyperthyroidism patients were between 18 and 65 years old and newly diagnosed, with a disease duration of less than 2 months. The study excluded patients with uncontrolled infections, other autoimmune diseases, pregnancy or lactation. Diagnoses were established on the basis of clinical symptoms, serum thyroxine and TRAb, thyroid ultrasound, and orbital computed tomography. PBMCs were isolated from 7.5 to 10 ml of fresh peripheral blood by Ficoll-Paque density gradient centrifugation. Total RNA was extracted using Trizol reagent, and RNA quality was assessed on an Agilent 2100 Bioanalyzer. The CDR1 and CDR2 encoded by the germline V gene are MNHNS and SASEGT. Inclusive of the bounding cysteine and phenylalanine, the CDR3 is 15 residues long. Only the CDR3 portion is preserved as DNA: 45 bases, with reading frame beginning at the first base. Trimming costs V 5 bases and J 4 bases, and their ends lie 15 bases apart.

TCR beta CDR3 regions were amplified from RNA transcripts. The first round of RT-PCR for the TCR CDR3 was performed with the HTBI primer set and the Qiagen OneStep RT-PCR kit. Libraries were constructed in a second round of multiplex PCR, after which size selection and purification were performed. Libraries were sequenced paired-end with 100 bp reads on an Illumina HiSeq2000. Turning to the authors' computational methods: SOAPnuke was used to process the raw data, throwing out any read that contained adapters or uncalled bases, had a mean Phred below 15, or lacked an exact constant-primer or identifier match. COPE v1.2.5 was used to merge the high-quality paired reads, and each unique nucleotide sequence was defined as a clonotype. Clonotypes were aligned to IMGT TRBV, TRBD and TRBJ reference segments using MiTCR v1.1. The analysis was restricted to V-J combinations with a frequency above 0.0001, which together covered 99.2% of the repertoires. A TCS score was defined as the ratio of F50 (clonal expansion) to E x V (chaos), with BLOSUM62-based TCRdist applied between CDR3 peptides within each V-J. Welch's t-statistics and random forest reduced around 510 V-J features to about 12, which were used in a naive Bayes classifier (R e1071). TCRdb applied fastp at Q25 and MiXCR to the public reads, then kept only in-frame beta chains. Each entry merges the rows of one CDR3 protein and shows their most common DNA and genes. TCRdb, not the original authors, processed these V and J calls. The sample profile shows 200,000 to 250,000 distinct CDR3 sequences; roughly 15% of them were found once. The top ten clones comprise around 50% of the sample.

This clonotype was picked up a small number of times. This receptor's antigen is unknown. No quality values exist for individual bases; no much larger clone is one base distant. Source material: blood. The chain is encoded by TRBV6-1 joined to TRBJ2-1; the D region possibly corresponds to TRBD1 (5 bases align). This receptor was identified in a man aged 45 to 65 with Graves' hyperthyroidism. The nucleotide sequence reads TGTGCCAGCAGTTCCCGACAGACGAAATACAATGAGCAGTTCTTC. The encoded protein is CASSSRQTKYNEQFF.